One T cell receptor (beta chain) is described in this entry. Its antigen is unidentified. PCR amplification relied on 60 Vbeta primers (plus 13 Jbeta primers). Study processing details: There were around 80 million unique TCR beta chains by a later count, and approximately 11 million of them were shared. Some clones are missing from TCRdb's copy, which holds only in-frame ones; the method was immunoSEQ multiplex PCR. V, J and clone size reflect that table, while D and trimming were determined from the DNA. Of 55,000 to 75,000 clones listed, approximately 80% are singletons. This sample is part of a study of cytomegalovirus exposure and HLA in healthy donors. Points from the study as a whole: Some V segments, including TRBV6-2 and TRBV6-3, were excluded as indistinguishable. While the bulk of TCR sequences proved rare, some public TCRs turned up in many donors.

Trimming cost V 5 bases and J 6 bases; bases outside gene matches: 6. This CDR3 comprises 13 residues. CDR1 is MNHEY, CDR2 SMNVEV, per germline (reference sequence). The receptor was derived from a girl aged 5-17 years in good health and CMV-seropositive. Sample: PBMCs. This chain uses TRBV27 with TRBJ2-7; 8 bases align to TRBD1. The CDR3 protein is CASSETGAGEQYF. The CDR3 DNA sequence: TGTGCCAGCAGTGAGACAGGGGCTGGCGAGCAGTACTTC.